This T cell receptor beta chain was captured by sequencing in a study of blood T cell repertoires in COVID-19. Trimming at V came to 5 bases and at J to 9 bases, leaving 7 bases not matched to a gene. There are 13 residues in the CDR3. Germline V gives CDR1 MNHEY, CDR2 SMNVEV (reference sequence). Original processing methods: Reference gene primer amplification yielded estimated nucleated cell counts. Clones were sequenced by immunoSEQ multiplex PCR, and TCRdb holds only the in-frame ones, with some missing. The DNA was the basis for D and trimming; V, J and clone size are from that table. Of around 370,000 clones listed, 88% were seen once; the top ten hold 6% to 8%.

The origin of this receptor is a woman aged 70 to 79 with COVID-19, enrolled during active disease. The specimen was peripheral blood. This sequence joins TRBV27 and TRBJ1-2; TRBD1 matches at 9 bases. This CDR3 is CASSLTGGASYTF. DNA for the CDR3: TGTGCCAGCAGTCTTACAGGGGGCGCGAGCTACACCTTC.